This T cell receptor (beta chain) originates from a study of T cell responses to AZD1222 COVID-19 vaccine (dated by TCRdb to 2020 to 2022). For context, the study as a whole: AZD1222 recipients with second doses at about 4 weeks or about 12 weeks were pooled, because spike-specific TCR depth and breadth did not differ between schedules. TCR sequencing covered approximately 230 trial participants: approximately 200 given two doses of AZD1222 and 26 given two doses of MenACWY control vaccine. Enrollment into the trials was organized by age into subgroups of 18-55, 56-69 and 70-plus years, and those subgroups contained roughly 150, 30 and 60 TCR-sequenced participants, respectively. The paper's findings and limits, for the study overall: Because no samples from the day 14 peak response were available, repertoires could be characterized only after the peak T cell response. Nearly half of unique spike-specific TCRs reportedly recognized epitopes outside regions mutated in the B.1.351 and B.1.1.7 variants. In the small 56-69-year group, the increase in depth fell short of significance, most likely because of low power. Conclusions about previously exposed vaccinees were limited because only six AZD1222 recipients were SARS-CoV-2 seropositive at baseline. Participants were mostly white British, with more females than males. The authors suggested clonal diversity may have been underestimated. CD4 TCRs associated with the vaccine covered the entire spike protein, and the dominant responses were in regions 160-218 and 743-854. After two AZD1222 doses, spike-specific TCR breadth and depth were significantly higher than at day 0 and than in MenACWY recipients.

The CDR3 regions of human TCRbeta chains were subjected to immunosequencing. Turning to the authors' computational methods: Repertoire TCRs were matched against a reference library of SARS-CoV-2-specific TCRs generated with the MIRA antigen-specificity platform. Breadth was defined as the fraction of unique TCRs that were SARS-CoV-2-associated. Depth was defined as the fraction of total T cells that were SARS-CoV-2-associated. Using the MIRA data, every spike-specific TCR was mapped to the spike region that the TCR reacted to and assigned to either a CD4 or a CD8 class. Log10-transformed breadth and depth values were compared by one-way ANOVA with Sidak's multiple comparisons tests. As stored in TCRdb, this immuneACCESS dataset retains in-frame rearrangements with V and J assigned. A fraction of the clones does not appear; measured against another copy, unresolved V genes explain less than half of the discrepancy, and the remainder lacks a known reason. For V, J and clone size, that table is used; D and trimming come from the DNA. The sample profile shows 120,000 or so clones; about 85% of them were found once. The ten largest account for 5.5% to 8% of the sample.

The time point label here, explained by the study, means: baseline before first vaccination. The vaccinee samples were drawn from two UK trials, COV001 and COV002, one of which was a single-blind randomized controlled phase 2/3 trial testing AZD1222 (ChAdOx1 nCoV-19) in healthy adults. For TCRbeta chain sequencing, PBMC samples were collected from trial participants at day 0 and at day 28 after the second dose. Only one count was recorded for this clone. It has no known antigen specificity. The sample holds no much larger clone one base away, and base qualities are not on file. The clonotype originates from an adult in good health. The sample in question was peripheral blood, obtained on day 0 of AZD1222 vaccination.

Read as DNA, the sequence is TGTGCCAGCAGGCCTCTAGCGGGCGACACAGATACGCAGTATTTT. This translates into CASRPLAGDTDTQYF. The sequence links TRBV28 to TRBJ2-3; a stretch of 8 junction bases matches TRBD2. The germline V end is reduced by 6 bases and the J end by 2 bases; junction bases left unmatched: 7. Taken from the germline V gene, the CDR1 and CDR2 loops are MDHEN and SYDVKM. From the cysteine through the phenylalanine, the CDR3 covers 15 amino acids. CDR3 DNA only is kept here, 45 bases in frame from base 1. Supplemented by the reference TRBV28 and TRBJ2-3 proteins around the CDR3, the complete variable domain is DVKVTQSSRYLVKRTGEKVFLECVQDMDHENMFWYRQDPGLGLRLIYFSYDVKMKEKGDIPEGYSVSREKKERFSLILESASTNQTSMYLCASRPLAGDTDTQYFGPGTRLTVL.